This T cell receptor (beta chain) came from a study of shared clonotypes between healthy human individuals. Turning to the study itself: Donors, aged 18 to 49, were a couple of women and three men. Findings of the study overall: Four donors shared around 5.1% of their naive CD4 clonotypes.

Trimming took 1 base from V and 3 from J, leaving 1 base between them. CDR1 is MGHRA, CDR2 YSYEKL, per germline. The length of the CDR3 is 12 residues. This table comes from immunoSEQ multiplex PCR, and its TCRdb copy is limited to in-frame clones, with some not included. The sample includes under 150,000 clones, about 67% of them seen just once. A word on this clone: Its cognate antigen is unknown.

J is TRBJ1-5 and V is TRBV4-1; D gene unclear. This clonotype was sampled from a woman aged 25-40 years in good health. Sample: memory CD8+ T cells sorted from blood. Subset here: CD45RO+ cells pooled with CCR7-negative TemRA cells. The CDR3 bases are TGCGCCAGCAGCCAAGTCAATCAGCCCCAGCATTTT. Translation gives CASSQVNQPQHF.